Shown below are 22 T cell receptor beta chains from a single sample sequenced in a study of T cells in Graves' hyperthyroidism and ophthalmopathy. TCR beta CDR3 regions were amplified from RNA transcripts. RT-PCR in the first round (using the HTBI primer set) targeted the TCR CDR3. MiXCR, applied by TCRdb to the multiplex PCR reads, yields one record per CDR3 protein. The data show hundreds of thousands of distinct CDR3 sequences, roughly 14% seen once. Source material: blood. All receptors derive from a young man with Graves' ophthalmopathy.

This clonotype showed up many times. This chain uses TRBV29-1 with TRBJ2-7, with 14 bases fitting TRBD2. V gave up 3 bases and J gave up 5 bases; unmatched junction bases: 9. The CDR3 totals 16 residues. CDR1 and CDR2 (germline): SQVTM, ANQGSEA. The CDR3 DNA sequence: TGCAGCGTTGACGGGACTAGCGGGAGTAAGCCGCACGAGCAGTACTTC. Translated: CSVDGTSGSKPHEQYF.

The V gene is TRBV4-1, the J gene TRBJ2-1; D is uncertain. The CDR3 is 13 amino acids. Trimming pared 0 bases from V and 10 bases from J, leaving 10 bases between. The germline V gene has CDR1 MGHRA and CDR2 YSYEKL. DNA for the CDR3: TGCGCCAGCAGCCAAGACTGGTCTGGGGAGCAGTTCTTC. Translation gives CASSQDWSGEQFF.

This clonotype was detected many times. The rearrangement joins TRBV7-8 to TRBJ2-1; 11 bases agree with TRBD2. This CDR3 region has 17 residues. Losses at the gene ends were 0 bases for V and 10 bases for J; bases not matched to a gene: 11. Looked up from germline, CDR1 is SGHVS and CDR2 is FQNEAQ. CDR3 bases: TGTGCCAGCAGCTTAGCGTCGGGTAGCGGGGGGGCGAGCGAGCAGTTCTTC. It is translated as CASSLASGSGGASEQFF. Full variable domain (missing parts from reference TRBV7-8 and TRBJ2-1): GAGVSQSPRYKVAKRGQDVALRCDPISGHVSLFWYQQALGQGPEFLTYFQNEAQLDKSGLPSDRFFAERPEGSVSTLKIQRTQQEDSAVYLCASSLASGSGGASEQFFGPGTRLTVL.

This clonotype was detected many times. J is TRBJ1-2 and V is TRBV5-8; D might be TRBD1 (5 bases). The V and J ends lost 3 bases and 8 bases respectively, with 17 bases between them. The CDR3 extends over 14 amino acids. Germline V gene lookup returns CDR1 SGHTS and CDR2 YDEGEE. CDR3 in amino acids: CASSSGTLKEGYTF. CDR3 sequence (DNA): TGTGCCAGCAGCTCCGGGACCCTAAAGGAAGGCTACACCTTC.

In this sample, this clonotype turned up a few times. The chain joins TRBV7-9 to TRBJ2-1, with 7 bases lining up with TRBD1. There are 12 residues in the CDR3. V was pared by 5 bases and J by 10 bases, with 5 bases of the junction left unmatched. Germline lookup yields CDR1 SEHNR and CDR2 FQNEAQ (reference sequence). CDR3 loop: CASSQGVREQFF. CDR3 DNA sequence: TGTGCCAGCAGCCAGGGGGTTAGGGAGCAGTTCTTC.

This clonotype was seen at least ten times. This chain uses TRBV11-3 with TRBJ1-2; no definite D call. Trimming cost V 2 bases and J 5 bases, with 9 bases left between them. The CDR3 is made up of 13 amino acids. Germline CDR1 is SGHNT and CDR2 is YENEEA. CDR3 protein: CASSLYSGYGYTF. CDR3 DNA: TGTGCCAGCAGCTTATACTCGGGTTATGGCTACACCTTC.

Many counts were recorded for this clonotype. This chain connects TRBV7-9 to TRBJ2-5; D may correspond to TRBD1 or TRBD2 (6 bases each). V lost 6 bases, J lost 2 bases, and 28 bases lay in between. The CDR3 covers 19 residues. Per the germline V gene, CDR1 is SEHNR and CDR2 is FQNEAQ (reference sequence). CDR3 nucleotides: TGTGCCAGCAGATCCGGTGGGACAATATTTGGCGGAGGGCAAGAGACCCAGTACTTC. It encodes CASRSGGTIFGGGQETQYF.

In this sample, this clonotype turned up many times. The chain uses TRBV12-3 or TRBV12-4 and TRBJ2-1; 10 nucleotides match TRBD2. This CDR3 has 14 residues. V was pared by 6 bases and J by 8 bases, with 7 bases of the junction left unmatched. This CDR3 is CASRIAGGRDEQFF. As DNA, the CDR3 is TGTGCCAGCAGGATAGCGGGAGGCAGGGATGAGCAGTTCTTC.

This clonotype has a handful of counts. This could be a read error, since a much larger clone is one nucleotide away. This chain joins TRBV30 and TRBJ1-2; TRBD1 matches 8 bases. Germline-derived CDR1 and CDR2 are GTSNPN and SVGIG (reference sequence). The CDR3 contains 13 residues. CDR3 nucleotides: TGTGCCTGGAGTAGGGACAGGCCTCGGGGCTGCACCTTC. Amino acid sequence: CAWSRDRPRGCTF.

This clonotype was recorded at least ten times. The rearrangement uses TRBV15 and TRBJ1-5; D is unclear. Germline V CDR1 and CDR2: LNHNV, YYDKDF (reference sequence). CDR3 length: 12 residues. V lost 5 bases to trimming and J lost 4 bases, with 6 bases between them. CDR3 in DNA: TGTGCCACCAGCGATGTAAATCAGCCCCAGCATTTT. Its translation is CATSDVNQPQHF.

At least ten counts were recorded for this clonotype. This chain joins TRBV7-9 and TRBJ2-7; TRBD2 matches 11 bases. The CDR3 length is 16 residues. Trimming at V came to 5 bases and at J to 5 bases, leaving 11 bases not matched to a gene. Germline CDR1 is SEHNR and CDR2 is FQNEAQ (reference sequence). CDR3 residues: CASSLILAGGSHEQYF. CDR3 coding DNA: TGTGCCAGCAGCCTCATTTTAGCGGGAGGGTCCCACGAGCAGTACTTC. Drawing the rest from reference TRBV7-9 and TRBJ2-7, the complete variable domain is DTGVSQNPRHKITKRGQNVTFRCDPISEHNRLYWYRQTLGQGPEFLTYFQNEAQLEKSRLLSDRFSAERPKGSFSTLEIQRTEQGDSAMYLCASSLILAGGSHEQYFGPGTRLTVT.

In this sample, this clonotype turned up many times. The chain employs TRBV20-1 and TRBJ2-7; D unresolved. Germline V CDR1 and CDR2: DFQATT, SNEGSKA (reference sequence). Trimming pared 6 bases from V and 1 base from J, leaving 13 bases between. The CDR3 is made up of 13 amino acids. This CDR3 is CSAPAALSYEQYF. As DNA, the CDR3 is TGCAGTGCCCCCGCAGCGCTGTCCTACGAGCAGTACTTC.

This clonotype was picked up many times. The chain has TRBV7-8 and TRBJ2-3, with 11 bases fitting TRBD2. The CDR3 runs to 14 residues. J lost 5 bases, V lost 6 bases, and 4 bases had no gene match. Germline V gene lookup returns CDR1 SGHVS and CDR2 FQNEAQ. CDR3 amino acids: CASRGLAAQDTQYF. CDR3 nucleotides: TGTGCCAGCAGGGGACTAGCGGCACAAGATACGCAGTATTTT.

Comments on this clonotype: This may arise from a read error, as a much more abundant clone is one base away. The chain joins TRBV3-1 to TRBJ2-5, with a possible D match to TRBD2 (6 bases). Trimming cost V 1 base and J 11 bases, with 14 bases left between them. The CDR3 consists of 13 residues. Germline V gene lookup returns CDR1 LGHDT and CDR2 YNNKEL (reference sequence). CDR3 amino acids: CASSQGGRGAQYF. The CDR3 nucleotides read TGTGCCAGCAGCCAAGGTGGGCGCGGGGCTCAGTACTTC.

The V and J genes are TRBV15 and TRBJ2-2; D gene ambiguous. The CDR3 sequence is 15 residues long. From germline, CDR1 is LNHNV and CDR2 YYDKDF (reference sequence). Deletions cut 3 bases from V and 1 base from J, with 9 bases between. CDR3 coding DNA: TGTGCCACCAGCAGGTCTCTAGAGAACACCGGGGAGCTGTTTTTT. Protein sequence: CATSRSLENTGELFF.

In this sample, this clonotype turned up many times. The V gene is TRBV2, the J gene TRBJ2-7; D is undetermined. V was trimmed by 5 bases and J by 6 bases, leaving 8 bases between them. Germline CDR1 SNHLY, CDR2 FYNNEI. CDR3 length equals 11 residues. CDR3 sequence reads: CASSSWSEQYF. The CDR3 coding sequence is TGTGCCAGCAGTTCATGGAGCGAGCAGTACTTC.

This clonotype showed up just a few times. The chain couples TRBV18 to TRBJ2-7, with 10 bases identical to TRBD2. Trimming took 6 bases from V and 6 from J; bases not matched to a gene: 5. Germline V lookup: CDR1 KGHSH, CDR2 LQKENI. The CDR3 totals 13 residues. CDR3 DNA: TGTGCCAGCTCGGTGAGCGGGAGGGGCGAGCAGTACTTC. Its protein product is CASSVSGRGEQYF.

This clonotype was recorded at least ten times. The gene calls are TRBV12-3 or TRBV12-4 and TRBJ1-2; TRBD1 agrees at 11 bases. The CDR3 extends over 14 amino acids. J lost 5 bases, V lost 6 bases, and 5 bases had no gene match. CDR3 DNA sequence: TGTGCCAGCAGCCCCGGGACAGGGGGTTATGGCTACACCTTC. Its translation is CASSPGTGGYGYTF.

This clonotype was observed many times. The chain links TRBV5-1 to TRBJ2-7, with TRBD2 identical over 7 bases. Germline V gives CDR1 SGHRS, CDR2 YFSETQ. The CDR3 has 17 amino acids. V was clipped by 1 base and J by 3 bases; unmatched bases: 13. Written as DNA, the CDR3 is TGCGCCAGCAGCTTGATGGTAGCGGGCAGCCGAGGCTACGAGCAGTACTTC. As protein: CASSLMVAGSRGYEQYF.

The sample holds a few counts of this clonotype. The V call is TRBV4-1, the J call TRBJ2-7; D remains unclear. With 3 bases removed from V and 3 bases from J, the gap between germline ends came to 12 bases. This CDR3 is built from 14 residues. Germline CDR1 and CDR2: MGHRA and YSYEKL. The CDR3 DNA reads TGCGCCAGCAGCCATGTTGGGCCGATCTACGAGCAGTACTTC. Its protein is CASSHVGPIYEQYF.

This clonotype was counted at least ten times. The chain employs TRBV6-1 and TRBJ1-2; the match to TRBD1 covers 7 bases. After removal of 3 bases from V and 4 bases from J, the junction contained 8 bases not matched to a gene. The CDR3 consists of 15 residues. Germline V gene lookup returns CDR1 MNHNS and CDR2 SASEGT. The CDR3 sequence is CASSDRQGSSYGYTF. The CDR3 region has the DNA TGTGCCAGCAGTGACCGACAGGGTTCCTCCTATGGCTACACCTTC.

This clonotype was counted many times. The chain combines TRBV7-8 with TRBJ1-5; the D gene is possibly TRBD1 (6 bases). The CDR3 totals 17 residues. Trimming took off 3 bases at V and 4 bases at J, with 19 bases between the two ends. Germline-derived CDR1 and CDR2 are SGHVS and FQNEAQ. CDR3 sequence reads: CASSFANAGAPNQPQHF. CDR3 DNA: TGTGCCAGCAGCTTCGCTAACGCAGGGGCGCCAAATCAGCCCCAGCATTTT.